These 25 T cell receptor beta chains came from one sample sequenced in a study of technical replicates of blood from several donors (dated by TCRdb to about 2017). The method was the immunoSEQ multiplex PCR assay. What TCRdb holds here is the immuneACCESS table cut down to in-frame rearrangements. Part of the clones is not present; checked against another copy, under half of the missing clones reflect an unresolved V gene, and the others are unexplained. Recorded for this sample are more than 65,000 clones; 91% of them occurred a single time. The ten top clones hold more than 0.35% of the sample. The sequenced sample consisted of T cells isolated from PBMCs. The receptors were sampled from a human donor in good health. Some clones in this sample may be carry-over from other donors' samples.

The chain combines TRBV25-1 with TRBJ2-1, with D perhaps matching TRBD2 (5 bases). Germline lookup yields CDR1 MGHDK and CDR2 SYGVNS. V was trimmed by 5 bases and J by 10 bases, leaving 12 bases between them. CDR3 length: 12 amino acids. This CDR3 is CASSPSGGEQFF. As DNA, the CDR3 is TGTGCCAGCAGTCCCTCTGGCGGGGAGCAGTTCTTC.

The genes are TRBV15 and TRBJ2-2; D remains unclear. The CDR3 extends over 15 amino acids. Trimming removed 1 base from V and 10 bases from J, with 16 bases in between. CDR1 is LNHNV, CDR2 YYDKDF, per germline (reference sequence). The CDR3 region has the DNA TGTGCCACCAGCAGAGGTGCGACTCCCTCTGCGGAGCTGTTTTTT. Translating gives CATSRGATPSAELFF.

The V and J genes are TRBV4-2 and TRBJ2-5; D call uncertain. Trimming left V 1 base short and J 2 bases short, with 5 bases between. Germline V CDR1 and CDR2: LGHNA, YNFKEQ. CDR3 length: 13 residues. The CDR3 is CASSQGEQETQYF. As DNA, the CDR3 is TGTGCCAGCAGCCAAGGAGAGCAAGAGACCCAGTACTTC.

In DNA form, the CDR3 reads TGTGCCAGCAGGATGACCAGGGGGGCCGCTTATGGCTACACCTTC. Amino acid sequence: CASRMTRGAAYGYTF. The rearrangement uses TRBV6-5 and TRBJ1-2; 7 nucleotides line up with TRBD1. CDR1 is MNHEY, CDR2 SVGAGI, per germline. This CDR3 spans 15 amino acids. V trimming: 6 bases; J trimming: 5 bases; junction bases outside the gene matches: 12.

The chain has TRBV6-5 and TRBJ1-2; D call uncertain. Per the germline V gene, CDR1 is MNHEY and CDR2 is SVGAGI. This CDR3 is built from 12 residues. V lost 5 bases to trimming and J lost 4 bases, with 8 bases between them. The CDR3 DNA reads as TGTGCCAGCAGTCCCTTCGGCTATGGCTACACCTTC. The encoded protein is CASSPFGYGYTF.

This clone was detected only a few times. In DNA form, the CDR3 reads TGTGCCAGCAGCCCCTCCCTCGCGACTAGCACAGATACGCAGTATTTT. Translating gives CASSPSLATSTDTQYF. J is TRBJ2-3 and V is TRBV7-2; D ambiguous. The length of the CDR3 is 16 residues. CDR1 and CDR2 from the germline V gene are SGHTA and FQGNSA. Between the trimmed V and J ends, which lost 5 bases and 0 bases, there was a span of 15 bases.

Concerning this clone itself: The junction shows a germline mismatch at one end, possibly a read error. The V gene is TRBV28, the J gene TRBJ2-7; 8 bases match TRBD1. The germline gives CDR1 MDHEN, CDR2 SYDVKM. This CDR3 has 16 amino acids. The CDR3: CASSRATGVRSQRVGF. CDR3 coding DNA: TGTGCCAGCAGCCGGGCGACAGGGGTTCGGAGCCAACGAGTAGGCTTC.

The chain carries TRBV5-1 and TRBJ1-1; maybe TRBD1 (6 bases). Germline lookup yields CDR1 SGHRS and CDR2 YFSETQ. Deletions cut 1 base from V and 4 bases from J, with 14 bases between. The CDR3 spans 15 residues. The chain's CDR3 is CASSLLRRRGTEAFF. CDR3 nucleotides: TGCGCCAGCAGCTTGCTTCGTCGCAGGGGCACTGAAGCTTTCTTT.

The chain joins TRBV27 to TRBJ1-1, with a weak D call TRBD1 (6 bases). This CDR3 has 17 residues. Trimming pared 5 bases from V and 4 bases from J, leaving 23 bases between. Germline V gene sequence: CDR1 MNHEY, CDR2 SMNVEV (reference sequence). The CDR3 nucleotides read TGTGCCAGCAGTCTCGGGGGGGGCAGGGGTTCGGCCACTGAAGCTTTCTTT. Protein sequence: CASSLGGGRGSATEAFF.

The CDR3 bases are TGTGCCAGCTCACCACTTCGGGACACTGAAGCTTTCTTT. It yields the protein CASSPLRDTEAFF. This chain connects TRBV18 to TRBJ1-1, with D unresolved. The germline V and J ends were trimmed by 1 base and 3 bases, with 6 bases remaining between them. Germline V CDR1 and CDR2: KGHSH, LQKENI. The CDR3 is made up of 13 amino acids.

The chain combines TRBV5-1 with TRBJ1-2; D is perhaps TRBD1 (6 bases). Germline V CDR1 and CDR2: SGHRS, YFSETQ. V lost 4 bases and J 4 bases, leaving 14 bases between the germline ends. This CDR3 comprises 14 residues. The CDR3 spells CASSGGAGVYGYTF. The CDR3 DNA reads TGCGCCAGCAGCGGGGGGGCCGGGGTCTATGGCTACACCTTC.

In its sample, this clone was seen a few times. The V and J genes are TRBV28 and TRBJ1-1; a weak D match, TRBD1 (6 bases). Germline V CDR1 and CDR2: MDHEN, SYDVKM. This CDR3 contains 15 residues. The germline V and J ends were trimmed by 4 bases and 0 bases, with 12 bases remaining between them. The CDR3 region has the DNA TGTGCCAGCAGTTGGTCAGGGGTAATGAACACTGAAGCTTTCTTT. Encoded protein: CASSWSGVMNTEAFF. Filled out from reference TRBV28 and TRBJ1-1, the complete variable domain reads DVKVTQSSRYLVKRTGEKVFLECVQDMDHENMFWYRQDPGLGLRLIYFSYDVKMKEKGDIPEGYSVSREKKERFSLILESASTNQTSMYLCASSWSGVMNTEAFFGQGTRLTVV.

This chain joins TRBV27 and TRBJ2-3; 8 positions agree with TRBD2. Germline loops: CDR1 MNHEY, CDR2 SMNVEV (reference sequence). V dropped 3 bases and J dropped 3; count of bases not matched to a gene: 5. This CDR3 spans 15 amino acids. In DNA, the CDR3 is TGTGCCAGCAGTTTCGGCGGGAGGAGGACAGATACGCAGTATTTT. This sequence encodes CASSFGGRRTDTQYF.

The chain recombines TRBV5-4 with TRBJ2-2, with 8 nucleotides matching TRBD1. The CDR3 contains 17 residues. Unmatched junction bases numbered 14, after V lost 6 bases and J lost 4 bases. Germline assignment: CDR1 SGHNT and CDR2 YYREEE (reference sequence). As DNA, the CDR3 is TGTGCCAGCATCGATGCCTCAGGGGGCGGGCGCACCGGGGAGCTGTTTTTT. Translating it yields CASIDASGGGRTGELFF.

The chain joins TRBV19 to TRBJ2-7, with D maybe TRBD2 (7 bases). There are 14 residues in the CDR3. The ends were cut back, 4 bases at V and 8 bases at J, with 18 bases in the middle. Germline-derived CDR1 and CDR2 are LNHDA and SQIVND (reference sequence). CDR3 sequence (DNA): TGTGCCAGTAGTACCGGACTACCCGGGGGGCAGCAGTACTTC. This translates into CASSTGLPGGQQYF.

The rearrangement joins TRBV5-6 to TRBJ1-6; no firm D call. Trimming stripped 4 bases from V and 4 bases from J, with 18 bases between. Germline V gene data show CDR1 as SGHDT and CDR2 as YYEEEE. This CDR3 comprises 17 residues. The CDR3 protein is CASSPAQGAEYNSPLHF. Here the CDR3 DNA reads TGTGCCAGCAGCCCGGCGCAAGGAGCGGAGTATAATTCACCCCTCCACTTT.

The chain joins TRBV5-1 to TRBJ2-7; possibly TRBD1 for D (6 bases). Trimming stripped 0 bases from V and 0 bases from J, with 10 bases between. CDR1 and CDR2 from the germline V gene are SGHRS and YFSETQ. This CDR3 has 15 amino acids. CDR3 DNA sequence: TGCGCCAGCAGCTTGGCCAGGGGCCTCTCCTACGAGCAGTACTTC. It yields the protein CASSLARGLSYEQYF.

The chain couples TRBV6-1 to TRBJ2-4; 11 nucleotides align to TRBD1. Germline V gene data show CDR1 as MNHNS and CDR2 as SASEGT. The CDR3 extends over 20 amino acids. The junction had 16 bases not matched to a gene; V was cut back by 5 bases and J by 1 base. The CDR3 sequence is CASSKGPRTGGEWAKNIQYF. In nucleotides, the CDR3 is TGTGCCAGCAGTAAAGGCCCCAGGACAGGGGGCGAGTGGGCCAAAAACATTCAGTACTTC.

The gene calls are TRBV4-2 and TRBJ2-5; 7 nucleotides agree with TRBD1. The V and J ends lost 2 bases and 4 bases, in that order; junction bases with no gene match: 7. The CDR3 covers 15 residues. Germline V gene sequence: CDR1 LGHNA, CDR2 YNFKEQ. CDR3 residues: CASSQPGTEIETQYF. The CDR3 bases are TGTGCCAGCAGCCAACCCGGGACAGAGATAGAGACCCAGTACTTC.

The chain has TRBV11-2 and TRBJ1-4; 11 nucleotides line up with TRBD1. This CDR3 is built from 15 residues. J lost 8 bases, V lost 5 bases, and 7 bases had no gene match. Germline CDR1 and CDR2: SGHAT and FQNNGV. DNA of the CDR3: TGTGCCAGCAGCCTCGGGACAGGGGGACAAGAAAAACTGTTTTTT. As protein: CASSLGTGGQEKLFF.

The rearrangement links TRBV5-1 to TRBJ1-1, with D unclear. The CDR3 runs to 12 residues. The germline V gene has CDR1 SGHRS and CDR2 YFSETQ. V dropped 0 bases and J dropped 5 bases, with 5 bases sitting between them. The CDR3 here is CASSLGQTEAFF. CDR3 sequence (DNA): TGCGCCAGCAGCTTGGGGCAGACTGAAGCTTTCTTT.

The V call is TRBV6-1, the J call TRBJ1-4; D gene ambiguous. The germline CDR1 and CDR2 sequences are MNHNS and SASEGT. CDR3 length equals 11 residues. V was trimmed by 8 bases and J by 4 bases, leaving 5 bases between them. The CDR3 nucleotides are TGTGCCAGCCTAATTAATGAAAAACTGTTTTTT. Its protein is CASLINEKLFF.

This chain joins TRBV30 and TRBJ1-4; perhaps TRBD1 as D (6 bases). V was trimmed by 4 bases and J by 8 bases, leaving 17 bases between them. The germline V gene has CDR1 GTSNPN and CDR2 SVGIG (reference sequence). This CDR3 contains 14 residues. In nucleotides, the CDR3 is TGTGCCTGGAACGGGGGGACACTGGGAGAAAAACTGTTTTTT. Protein product: CAWNGGTLGEKLFF. The entire variable domain, with the rest obtained from reference TRBV30 and TRBJ1-4, is as follows: SQTIHQWPATLVQPVGSPLSLECTVEGTSNPNLYWYRQAAGRGLQLLFYSVGIGQISSEVPQNLSASRPQDRQFILSSKKLLLSDSGFYLCAWNGGTLGEKLFFGSGTQLSVL.

V usage is TRBV6-5 and J usage is TRBJ1-1; perhaps TRBD1 as D (5 bases). With 7 bases removed from V and 1 base from J, the gap between germline ends came to 10 bases. The CDR3 sequence is 13 residues long. Germline CDR1 and CDR2: MNHEY and SVGAGI. DNA for the CDR3: TGTGCCAGCAACCGGGGGAAGAACACTGAAGCTTTCTTT. Amino acids: CASNRGKNTEAFF.

The chain is built from TRBV21-1 and TRBJ2-7; the table assigns TRBD2, which was not confirmed against the DNA. TRBV21-1 is a pseudogene. The CDR3 length is 15 residues. In DNA, the CDR3 is TGTGCCAGCAGCAATTTGATGAGGGTCCCCTACGAGCAGTACTTC. Protein sequence: CASSNLMRVPYEQYF.